The T cell receptor beta chain described here comes from a study of cytomegalovirus exposure and HLA in healthy donors. At the level of the study: Later analysis reported that the roughly 120 validation repertoires shared the platform of the roughly 630 first-cohort repertoires.

Worth noting for this clone: The antigen remains unidentified.

Method: immunoSEQ multiplex PCR; TCRdb's copy keeps in-frame clones and lacks some. The sample lists more than 80,000 clones; 88% were seen once. The study's findings and limits: According to a subsequent analysis, TCR clusters identified in the first cohort showed a tendency to co-occur across the roughly 110 validation repertoires. The study flagged some 170 TCR beta chains as cytomegalovirus-associated.

The CDR3 spans 14 residues. Trimming stripped 5 bases from V and 2 bases from J, with 13 bases between. Germline V gene data show CDR1 as MDHEN and CDR2 as SYDVKM. The chain links TRBV28 to TRBJ2-7; D possibly corresponds to TRBD1 (6 bases). The receptor comes from a woman between 18 and 29 years old in good health and CMV-seropositive. The specimen sequenced was PBMCs. CDR3 sequence: CASSQQGSTYEQYF. For the CDR3, the DNA is TGTGCCAGCAGTCAACAGGGTTCAACCTACGAGCAGTACTTC.